This T cell receptor (delta chain) was identified during a study of gamma-delta T cells after stem cell transplantation. TCRdb made new clone calls on the RT-PCR reads using CATT. The sample has thousands of delta-chain clones; 13% to 15% are singletons. As regards this clone: A much larger clone lies one base from this, so it may be a read error.

Deletions cut 2 bases from V and 1 base from J, with 20 bases between. The V gene's germline CDR1 is TSWWSYY and CDR2 QGS. The CDR3 is 18 amino acids. Sequencing was done on a sample of gamma-delta T cells. The clonotype was recovered from a human donor. It is not recorded whose cells these are; they may come from a transplant donor. V is TRDV1 and J is TRDJ1, with a possible D match to TRDD3 (5 bases). CDR3 region: CALGEIRRRTGRTDKLIF. The CDR3 DNA reads TGTGCTCTTGGGGAAATCAGGCGCCGTACTGGCCGCACCGATAAACTCATCTTT.